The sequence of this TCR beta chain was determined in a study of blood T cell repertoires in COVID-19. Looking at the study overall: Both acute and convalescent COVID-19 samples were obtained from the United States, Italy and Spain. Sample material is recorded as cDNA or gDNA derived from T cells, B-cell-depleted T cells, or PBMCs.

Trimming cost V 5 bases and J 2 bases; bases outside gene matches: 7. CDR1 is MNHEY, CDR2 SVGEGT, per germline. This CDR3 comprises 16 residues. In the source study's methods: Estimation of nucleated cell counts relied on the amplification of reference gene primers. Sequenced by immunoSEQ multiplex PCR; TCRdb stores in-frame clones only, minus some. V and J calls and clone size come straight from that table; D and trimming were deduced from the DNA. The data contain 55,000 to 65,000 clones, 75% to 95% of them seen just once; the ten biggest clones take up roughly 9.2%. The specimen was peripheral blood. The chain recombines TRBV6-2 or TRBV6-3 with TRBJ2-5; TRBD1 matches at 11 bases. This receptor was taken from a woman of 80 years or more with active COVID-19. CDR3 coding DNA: TGTGCCAGCAGTAAACGGACAGGGGGCTATCAAGAGACCCAGTACTTC. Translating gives CASSKRTGGYQETQYF.